These T cell receptor beta chains were read from a single sample in a study of blood T cell repertoires in COVID-19. TCRdb's copy holds only in-frame clones and misses some; the assay was immunoSEQ multiplex PCR. The repertoire includes nearly 95,000 clones, approximately 87% of them detected once, and around 1.5% sits in the top ten. Sequenced: peripheral blood. Every receptor here comes from a human donor with active COVID-19. The donor label of this sample is uncertain. Each CDR3 is given with its conserved first and last residue.

v_gene: TRBV10-3
j_gene: TRBJ2-5
CDR3aa: CAISGTGQETQYF

v_gene: TRBV27
j_gene: TRBJ2-1
CDR3aa: CASSRTAVGGGRYNEQFF

v_gene: TRBV5-6
j_gene: TRBJ2-5
CDR3aa: CASSLADEETQYF

v_gene: TRBV6-2/TRBV6-3
j_gene: TRBJ2-7
CDR3aa: CASSYNAWTRSSYEQYF

v_gene: TRBV4-3
j_gene: TRBJ2-2
CDR3aa: CASSQALGGSNTGELFF

v_gene: TRBV9
j_gene: TRBJ2-1
CDR3aa: CASSGAGAVPFF

v_gene: TRBV28
j_gene: TRBJ2-3
CDR3aa: CASSSAGTGGTDTQYF

v_gene: TRBV18
j_gene: TRBJ2-4
CDR3aa: CASSPPAGQALAKNIQYF

v_gene: TRBV27
j_gene: TRBJ1-2
CDR3aa: CASSSNRGNNYGYTF

v_gene: TRBV5-4
j_gene: TRBJ2-1
CDR3aa: CASSLGSLGVYNEQFF

v_gene: TRBV18
j_gene: TRBJ1-6
CDR3aa: CASSPDRTGGSPLHF

v_gene: TRBV10-3
j_gene: TRBJ2-7
CDR3aa: CAISDRDGFFGGQYF

v_gene: TRBV29-1
j_gene: TRBJ1-1
CDR3aa: CSVGDGQANTEAFF

v_gene: TRBV5-1
j_gene: TRBJ1-4
CDR3aa: CASSLRGPGEKLFF

v_gene: TRBV4-1
j_gene: TRBJ2-4
CDR3aa: CASSQEQVAKNIQYF

v_gene: TRBV27
j_gene: TRBJ2-3
CDR3aa: CASSLLSGADTQYF

v_gene: TRBV5-1
j_gene: TRBJ1-1
CDR3aa: CASSLWGTWSEAFF

v_gene: TRBV9
j_gene: TRBJ1-1
CDR3aa: CASSVGFRQMNTEAFF

v_gene: TRBV12-3/TRBV12-4
j_gene: TRBJ1-6
CDR3aa: CASSYTGDSPLHF

v_gene: TRBV27
j_gene: TRBJ2-2
CDR3aa: CASSLSTRGELFF

v_gene: TRBV11-2
j_gene: TRBJ2-1
CDR3aa: CASSYQGTSSYNEQFF

v_gene: TRBV10-3
j_gene: TRBJ1-1
CDR3aa: CAISETGGDTEAFF

v_gene: TRBV7-8
j_gene: TRBJ1-6
CDR3aa: CASSESANSPLHF

v_gene: TRBV18
j_gene: TRBJ2-2
CDR3aa: CASSSGQGNTGELFF

v_gene: TRBV19
j_gene: TRBJ1-5
CDR3aa: CASSFRDRTQPQHF

v_gene: TRBV7-9
j_gene: TRBJ1-4
CDR3aa: CASSLEAGPNEKLFF

v_gene: TRBV27
j_gene: TRBJ1-4
CDR3aa: CASSSITGVFNEKLFF

v_gene: TRBV6-5
j_gene: TRBJ1-1
CDR3aa: CASSNRAMNTEAFF

v_gene: TRBV5-4
j_gene: TRBJ2-1
CDR3aa: CASSLAGGLAYNEQFF

v_gene: TRBV2
j_gene: TRBJ2-1
CDR3aa: CASSPRTSSFNEQFF

v_gene: TRBV18
j_gene: TRBJ1-4
CDR3aa: CASSPGVNEKLFF

v_gene: TRBV5-1
j_gene: TRBJ2-1
CDR3aa: CASSLTSSYNEQFF

v_gene: TRBV19
j_gene: TRBJ1-4
CDR3aa: CASSILLGQGDEKLFF

v_gene: TRBV7-2
j_gene: TRBJ2-7
CDR3aa: CASSFRYRGYEQYF

v_gene: TRBV27
j_gene: TRBJ1-5
CDR3aa: CASSPLDRGANQPQHF

v_gene: TRBV5-1
j_gene: TRBJ2-7
CDR3aa: CARSPGAGGNYEQYF

v_gene: TRBV5-6
j_gene: TRBJ2-3
CDR3aa: CASSPTGAARTDTQYF

v_gene: TRBV28
j_gene: TRBJ1-1
CDR3aa: CASSYAGTVAFF

v_gene: TRBV7-9
j_gene: TRBJ2-3
CDR3aa: CASSLARDSSAYF

v_gene: TRBV12-5
j_gene: TRBJ2-7
CDR3aa: CASGLGRWTGSSYEQYF

v_gene: TRBV27
j_gene: TRBJ2-7
CDR3aa: CASSSSLNEQYF

v_gene: TRBV29-1
j_gene: TRBJ2-2
CDR3aa: CSVVSGGSITGELFF

v_gene: TRBV2
j_gene: TRBJ1-2
CDR3aa: CASSGVYYGYTF

v_gene: TRBV5-1
j_gene: TRBJ2-5
CDR3aa: CASSLDLAGGYAETQYF

v_gene: TRBV7-2
j_gene: TRBJ2-1
CDR3aa: CASSLEAGQYNEQFF

v_gene: TRBV6-5
j_gene: TRBJ1-6
CDR3aa: CASKGTGDNSPLHF

v_gene: TRBV11-2
j_gene: TRBJ2-5
CDR3aa: CASSRDNQETQYF

v_gene: TRBV18
j_gene: TRBJ1-5
CDR3aa: CASSPPGAGSNQPQHF